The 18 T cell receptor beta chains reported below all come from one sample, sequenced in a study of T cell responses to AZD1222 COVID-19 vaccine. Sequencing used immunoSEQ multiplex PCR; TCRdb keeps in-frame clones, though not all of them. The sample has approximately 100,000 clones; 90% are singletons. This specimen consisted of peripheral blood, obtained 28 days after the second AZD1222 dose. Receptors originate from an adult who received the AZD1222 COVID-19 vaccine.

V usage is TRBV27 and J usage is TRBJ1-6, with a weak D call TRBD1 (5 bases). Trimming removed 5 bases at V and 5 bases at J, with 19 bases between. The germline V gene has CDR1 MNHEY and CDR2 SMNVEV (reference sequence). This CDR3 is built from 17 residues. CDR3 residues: CASSPIRGTGDNSPLHF. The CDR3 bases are TGTGCCAGCAGTCCTATCCGAGGGACGGGAGATAATTCACCCCTCCACTTT.

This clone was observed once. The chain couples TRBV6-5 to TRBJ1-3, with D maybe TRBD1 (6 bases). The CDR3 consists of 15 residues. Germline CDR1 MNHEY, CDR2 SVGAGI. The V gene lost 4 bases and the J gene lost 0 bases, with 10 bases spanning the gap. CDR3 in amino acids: CASSSQGYSGNTIYF. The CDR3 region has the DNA TGTGCCAGCAGTTCTCAGGGGTACTCTGGAAACACCATATATTTT.

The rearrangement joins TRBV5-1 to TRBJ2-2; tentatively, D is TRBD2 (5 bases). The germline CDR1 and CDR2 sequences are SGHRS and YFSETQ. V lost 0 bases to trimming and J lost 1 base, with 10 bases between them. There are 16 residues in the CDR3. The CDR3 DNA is TGCGCCAGCAGCTTGGGAGGGCCCCGGAACACCGGGGAGCTGTTTTTT. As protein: CASSLGGPRNTGELFF.

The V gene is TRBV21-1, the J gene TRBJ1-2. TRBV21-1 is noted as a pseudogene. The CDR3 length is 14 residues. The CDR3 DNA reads TGTGCCAGCAGCAAATTGAGGGGCTGTCGTTACTACACCTTC. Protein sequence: CASSKLRGCRYYTF.

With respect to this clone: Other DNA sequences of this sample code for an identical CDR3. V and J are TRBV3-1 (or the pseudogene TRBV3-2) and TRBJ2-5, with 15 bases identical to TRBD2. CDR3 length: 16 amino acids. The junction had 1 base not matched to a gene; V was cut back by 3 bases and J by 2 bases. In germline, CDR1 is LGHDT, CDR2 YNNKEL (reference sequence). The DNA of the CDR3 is TGTGCCAGCAGCCAGGGACTAGCGGGGGGTCAAGAGACCCAGTACTTC. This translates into CASSQGLAGGQETQYF.

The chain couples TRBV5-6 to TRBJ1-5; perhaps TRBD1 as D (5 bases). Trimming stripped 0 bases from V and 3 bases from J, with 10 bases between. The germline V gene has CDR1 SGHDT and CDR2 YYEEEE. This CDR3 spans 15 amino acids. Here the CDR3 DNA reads TGTGCCAGCAGCTTGGAGGGACGGCCCAATCAGCCCCAGCATTTT. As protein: CASSLEGRPNQPQHF.

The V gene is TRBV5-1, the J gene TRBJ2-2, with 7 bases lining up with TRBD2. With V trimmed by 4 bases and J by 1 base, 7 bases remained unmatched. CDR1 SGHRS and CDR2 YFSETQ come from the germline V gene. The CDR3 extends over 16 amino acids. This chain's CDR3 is CASSPLGGKNTGELFF. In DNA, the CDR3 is TGCGCCAGCAGCCCCCTGGGGGGGAAGAACACCGGGGAGCTGTTTTTT.

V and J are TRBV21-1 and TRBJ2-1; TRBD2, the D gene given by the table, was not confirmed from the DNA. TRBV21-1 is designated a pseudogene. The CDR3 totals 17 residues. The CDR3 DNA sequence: TGTGCCAGCAGCAAAAAGCAGGCGAGGGGGGGAAACAATGAGCAGTTCTTC. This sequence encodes CASSKKQARGGNNEQFF.

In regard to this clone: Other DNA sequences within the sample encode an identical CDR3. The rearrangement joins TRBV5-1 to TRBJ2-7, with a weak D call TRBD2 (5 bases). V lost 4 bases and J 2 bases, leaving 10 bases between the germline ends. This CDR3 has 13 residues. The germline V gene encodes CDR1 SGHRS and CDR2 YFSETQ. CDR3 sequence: CASSLDGTYEQYF. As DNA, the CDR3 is TGCGCCAGCAGCCTGGACGGGACCTACGAGCAGTACTTC.

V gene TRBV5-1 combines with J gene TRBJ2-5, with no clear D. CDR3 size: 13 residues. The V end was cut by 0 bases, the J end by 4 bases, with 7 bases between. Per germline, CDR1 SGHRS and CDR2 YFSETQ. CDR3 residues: CASSLGSTETQYF. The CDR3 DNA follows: TGCGCCAGCAGCTTGGGTTCTACAGAGACCCAGTACTTC. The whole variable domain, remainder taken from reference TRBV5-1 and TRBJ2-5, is KAGVTQTPRYLIKTRGQQVTLSCSPISGHRSVSWYQQTPGQGLQFLFEYFSETQRNKGNFPGRFSGRQFSNSRSEMNVSTLELGDSALYLCASSLGSTETQYFGPGTRLLVL.

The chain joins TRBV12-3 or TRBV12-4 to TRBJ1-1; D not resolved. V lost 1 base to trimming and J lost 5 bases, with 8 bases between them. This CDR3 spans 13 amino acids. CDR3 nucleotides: TGTGCCAGCAGTTTAGGGGTGGGGACTGAAGCTTTCTTT. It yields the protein CASSLGVGTEAFF.

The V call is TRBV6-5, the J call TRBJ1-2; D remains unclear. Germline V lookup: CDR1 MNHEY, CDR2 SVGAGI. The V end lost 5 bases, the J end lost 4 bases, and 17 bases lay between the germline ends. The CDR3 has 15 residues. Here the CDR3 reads CASSKEHLLIYGYTF. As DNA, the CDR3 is TGTGCCAGCAGTAAGGAACACCTCCTTATCTATGGCTACACCTTC.

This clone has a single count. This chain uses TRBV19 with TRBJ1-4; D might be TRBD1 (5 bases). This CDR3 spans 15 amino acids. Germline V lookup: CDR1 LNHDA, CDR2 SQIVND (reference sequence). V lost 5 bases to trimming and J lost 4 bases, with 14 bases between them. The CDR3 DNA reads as TGTGCCAGTAGTCCCCCGACAGCCTATAATGAAAAACTGTTTTTT. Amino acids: CASSPPTAYNEKLFF.

In DNA form, the CDR3 reads TGTGCCAGCAGTTACTCGGGGGGGCGATCTTTCTTT. Its protein is CASSYSGGRSFF. The chain joins TRBV6-5 to TRBJ1-1, with a possible D match to TRBD1 (6 bases). Per the germline V gene, CDR1 is MNHEY and CDR2 is SVGAGI. V was shortened by 0 bases and J by 12 bases, with 11 bases between the two germline ends. The CDR3 has 12 residues.

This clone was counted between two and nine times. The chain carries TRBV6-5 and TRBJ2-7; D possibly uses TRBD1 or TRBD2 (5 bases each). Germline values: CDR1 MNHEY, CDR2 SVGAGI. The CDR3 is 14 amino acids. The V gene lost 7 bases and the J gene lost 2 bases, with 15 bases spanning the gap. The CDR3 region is CASNPGRGPYEQYF. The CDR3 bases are TGTGCCAGCAACCCCGGACGGGGCCCCTACGAGCAGTACTTC.

The CDR3 reads CASSEAGRYEQYF. For the CDR3, the DNA is TGTGCCAGCAGTGAGGCAGGAAGGTACGAGCAGTACTTC. This chain links TRBV6-1 with TRBJ2-7; D is uncertain. V was shortened by 3 bases and J by 4 bases, with 10 bases between the two germline ends. The length of the CDR3 is 13 residues. Per germline, CDR1 MNHNS and CDR2 SASEGT.

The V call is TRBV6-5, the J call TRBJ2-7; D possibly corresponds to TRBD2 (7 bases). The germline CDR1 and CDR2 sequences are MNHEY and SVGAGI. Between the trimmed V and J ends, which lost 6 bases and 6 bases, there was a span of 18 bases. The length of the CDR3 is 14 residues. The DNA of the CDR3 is TGTGCCAGCAGGAACGGGGGGCTAGGGGTCGAGCAGTACTTC. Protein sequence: CASRNGGLGVEQYF.

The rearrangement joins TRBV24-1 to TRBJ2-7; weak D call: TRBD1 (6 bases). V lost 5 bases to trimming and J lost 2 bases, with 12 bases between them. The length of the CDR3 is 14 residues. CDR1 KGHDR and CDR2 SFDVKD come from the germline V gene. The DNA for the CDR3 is TGTGCCACCAGTGCGCCAGGGGCTACCTACGAGCAGTACTTC. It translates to CATSAPGATYEQYF.